The following is a TCR beta chain sequence with its context. This sample was included in a study of blood T cell repertoires in COVID-19. About the research overall: Sources were T cells, B-cell-depleted T cells, or PBMCs; the material itself was cDNA or gDNA.

The germline CDR1 and CDR2 sequences are LNHNV and YYDKDF (reference sequence). Trimming removed 0 bases from V and 10 bases from J, with 9 bases in between. There are 12 residues in the CDR3. Some clones are missing from TCRdb's copy, which holds only in-frame ones; the method was immunoSEQ multiplex PCR. The sample holds over 13,000 clones, about 90% seen once. The receptor was isolated from a human donor in a cohort sampled during active COVID-19. The V call is TRBV15, the J call TRBJ1-1; unclear D gene. Sequencing was performed on peripheral blood. CDR3 sequence (DNA): TGTGCCACCAGCAGAGAGAGGGCGCCAGCTTTCTTT. Translating it yields CATSRERAPAFF.